This entry lists 7 T cell receptor beta chains sequenced from one sample in a study of OX40 agonist ivuxolimab in advanced cancers. The table came from immunoSEQ multiplex PCR; TCRdb's copy has only in-frame clones and leaves some out. Of 60,000 to 75,000 clones listed, approximately 90% were seen once; the top ten hold about 4%. Here the sequenced sample was CD4+ or CD8+ T cells sorted from blood, taken in a trial of the OX40 agonist ivuxolimab. All receptors derive from an adult with an advanced solid tumor such as melanoma, head and neck, liver or kidney cancer.

The chain joins TRBV27 to TRBJ2-1; TRBD2 is a possible D gene (6 bases). V was trimmed by 5 bases and J by 7 bases, leaving 15 bases between them. CDR1 and CDR2 (germline): MNHEY, SMNVEV (reference sequence). This CDR3 spans 14 amino acids. In nucleotides, the CDR3 is TGTGCCAGCAGTCCGACCATTGGAGGGAATGAGCAGTTCTTC. It encodes CASSPTIGGNEQFF.

This chain's CDR3 is CASSLTGTEISGANVLTF. The CDR3 nucleotides are TGTGCCAGCAGCTTAACAGGGACGGAAATATCTGGGGCCAACGTCCTGACTTTC. V is TRBV7-3 and J is TRBJ2-6, with D perhaps assigned TRBD1 or TRBD2 (5 bases each). The germline CDR1 and CDR2 sequences are SGHTA and FQGTGA. This CDR3 comprises 18 residues. The V end was cut by 0 bases, the J end by 1 base, with 13 bases between. Combining the CDR3 with reference TRBV7-3 and TRBJ2-6 gives the whole variable domain GAGVSQTPSNKVTEKGKYVELRCDPISGHTALYWYRQSLGQGPEFLIYFQGTGAADDSGLPNDRFFAVRPEGSVSTLKIQRTERGDSAVYLCASSLTGTEISGANVLTFGAGSRLTVL.

The rearrangement uses TRBV13 and TRBJ2-1; the D gene is possibly TRBD2 (5 bases). Germline V CDR1 and CDR2: PRHDT, FYEKMQ (reference sequence). Between the trimmed V and J ends, which lost 5 bases and 12 bases, there was a span of 23 bases. The CDR3 has 15 residues. The CDR3 nucleotides read TGTGCCAGCAGCCTCACTAGGACGGGCTATTTCGGGCAGTTCTTC. This gives the protein CASSLTRTGYFGQFF.

The chain links TRBV6-1 to TRBJ1-1; D gene uncertain. Trimming removed 1 base at V and 0 bases at J, with 9 bases between. Germline V gene sequence: CDR1 MNHNS, CDR2 SASEGT. This CDR3 region has 15 residues. The CDR3 reads CASSEEGAMNTEAFF. For the CDR3, the DNA is TGTGCCAGCAGTGAAGAAGGAGCTATGAACACTGAAGCTTTCTTT.

The chain carries TRBV19 and TRBJ2-1; 10 positions agree with TRBD2. Trimming at V came to 5 bases and at J to 3 bases, leaving 4 bases not matched to a gene. CDR1 is LNHDA, CDR2 SQIVND, per germline (reference sequence). The CDR3 loop spans 15 amino acids. The CDR3: CASSFGLADYNEQFF. CDR3 in DNA: TGTGCCAGTAGTTTCGGACTAGCGGACTACAATGAGCAGTTCTTC.

The chain links TRBV5-1 to TRBJ2-3; TRBD2 matches at 14 bases. The length of the CDR3 is 17 residues. Germline V gene lookup returns CDR1 SGHRS and CDR2 YFSETQ. V shed 3 bases, J shed 0 bases, and the junction held 3 bases outside the gene matches. The CDR3 DNA follows: TGCGCCAGCAGCTCCCGACTAGCGGGGGGGAGCACAGATACGCAGTATTTT. This gives the protein CASSSRLAGGSTDTQYF.

V is TRBV28 and J is TRBJ1-5; D is uncertain. V was shortened by 2 bases and J by 0 bases, with 11 bases between the two germline ends. Germline loops: CDR1 MDHEN, CDR2 SYDVKM. The CDR3 loop spans 16 amino acids. In DNA form, the CDR3 reads TGTGCCAGCAGTTTAAGCGGGGTGGGTAGCAATCAGCCCCAGCATTTT. Its translation is CASSLSGVGSNQPQHF.